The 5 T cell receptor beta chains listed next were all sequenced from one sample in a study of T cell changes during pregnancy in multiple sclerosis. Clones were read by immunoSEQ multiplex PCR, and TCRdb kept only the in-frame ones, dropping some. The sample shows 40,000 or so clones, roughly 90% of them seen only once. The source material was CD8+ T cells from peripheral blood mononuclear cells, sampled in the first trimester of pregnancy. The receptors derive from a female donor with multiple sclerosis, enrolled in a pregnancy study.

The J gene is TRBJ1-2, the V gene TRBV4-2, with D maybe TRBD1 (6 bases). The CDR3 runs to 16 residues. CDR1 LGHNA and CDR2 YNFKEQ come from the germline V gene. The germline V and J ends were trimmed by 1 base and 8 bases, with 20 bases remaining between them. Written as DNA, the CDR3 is TGTGCCAGCAGCCAAGGTTCGGAGGACAGTTCGACGGGCTACACCTTC. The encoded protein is CASSQGSEDSSTGYTF.

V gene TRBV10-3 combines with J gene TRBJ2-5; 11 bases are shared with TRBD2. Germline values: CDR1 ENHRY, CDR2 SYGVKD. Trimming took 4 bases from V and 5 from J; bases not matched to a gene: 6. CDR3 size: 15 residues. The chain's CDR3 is CAISVIAGGRETQYF. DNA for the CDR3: TGTGCCATCAGTGTGATAGCGGGGGGGCGCGAGACCCAGTACTTC.

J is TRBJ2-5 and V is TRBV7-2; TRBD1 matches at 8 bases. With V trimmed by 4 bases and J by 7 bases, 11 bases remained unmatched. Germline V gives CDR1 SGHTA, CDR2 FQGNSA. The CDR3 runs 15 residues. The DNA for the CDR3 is TGTGCCAGCAGCTCGCCTCAACAGGGGGTAGGGACCCAGTACTTC. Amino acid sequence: CASSSPQQGVGTQYF.

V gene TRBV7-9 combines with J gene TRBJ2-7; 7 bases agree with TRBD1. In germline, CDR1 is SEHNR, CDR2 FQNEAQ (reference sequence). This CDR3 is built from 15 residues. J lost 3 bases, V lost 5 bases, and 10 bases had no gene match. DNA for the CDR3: TGTGCCAGCAGCATGGGTACAGGGGCCGGCTACGAGCAGTACTTC. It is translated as CASSMGTGAGYEQYF.

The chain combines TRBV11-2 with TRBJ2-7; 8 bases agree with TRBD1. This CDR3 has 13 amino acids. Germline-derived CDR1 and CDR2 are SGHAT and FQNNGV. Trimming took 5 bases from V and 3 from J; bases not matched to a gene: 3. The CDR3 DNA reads TGTGCCAGCAGCATTGGACAGGGCTACGAGCAGTACTTC. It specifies CASSIGQGYEQYF.